This T cell receptor (beta chain) was retrieved from a study of T cells in Graves' hyperthyroidism and ophthalmopathy. Researchers took RNA transcripts and amplified the TCR beta CDR3 regions from them. A set of HTBI primers served as the primers for a first-round RT-PCR of the TCR CDR3. TCRdb reanalysed the multiplex PCR reads using MiXCR and keeps one entry per CDR3 protein. Among some 490,000 distinct CDR3 sequences, roughly 16% were seen once, and the ten largest hold 25% to 30%. V lost 4 bases to trimming and J lost 8 bases; unmatched junction nucleotides: 8. CDR1 and CDR2 from the germline V gene are SQVTM and ANQGSEA. This CDR3 contains 14 residues. Diagnostic decisions used clinical symptoms, serum thyroxine and TRAb, thyroid ultrasound and orbital computed tomography. This clonotype was counted at least ten times.

The chain uses TRBV29-1 and TRBJ2-1; 10 positions agree with TRBD1. The receptor was derived from a woman aged 30 to 39 with Graves' ophthalmopathy. Sequencing input: blood. Written as DNA, the CDR3 is TGCAGCGTTGTTCGACAGGGGGCTAGGGATGAGCAGTTCTTC. This gives the protein CSVVRQGARDEQFF.